This TCR beta chain was recovered during a study of preoperative IRX-2 immunotherapy in early breast cancer. V shed 6 bases and J 0 bases; nucleotides not matched to a gene: 5. Germline lookup yields CDR1 SNHLY and CDR2 FYNNEI. There are 17 residues in the CDR3. TCRdb's table, derived via immunoSEQ multiplex PCR, lists solely in-frame clones and lacks some. The table has roughly 35,000 clones, about 95% seen once. This sample's treatment: preoperative locoregional IRX-2 cytokine immunotherapy. Samples came from a phase Ib trial of preoperative locoregional IRX-2 cytokine immunotherapy. This specimen was taken from a patient treated with IRX-2 immunotherapy. The chain couples TRBV2 to TRBJ2-2; TRBD2 matches at 12 bases. The TCR comes from a human donor with breast cancer. CDR3 sequence reads: CASSLLAGGSNTGELFF. CDR3 nucleotide sequence: TGTGCCAGCAGCCTACTAGCGGGAGGCTCGAACACCGGGGAGCTGTTTTTT. The variable domain in full, completed from reference TRBV2 and TRBJ2-2, reads EPEVTQTPSHQVTQMGQEVILRCVPISNHLYFYWYRQILGQKVEFLVSFYNNEISEKSEIFDDQFSVERPDGSNFTLKIRSTKLEDSAMYFCASSLLAGGSNTGELFFGEGSRLTVL.